A single sample is the source of the 14 T cell receptor beta chains below, sequenced in a study of cytomegalovirus exposure and HLA in healthy donors. PCR amplification relied on 60 Vbeta primers (plus 13 Jbeta primers). Sequencing used immunoSEQ multiplex PCR; TCRdb keeps in-frame clones, though not all of them. This sample yields nearly 200,000 clones, of which around 73% are seen a single time; 2% to 2.5% belongs to the top ten. The material sequenced was PBMCs. The receptor source for this set is a woman in her twenties or thirties in good health and CMV-seropositive.

To note about this clone: This may be a read error, as it is one base from a much larger clone. In nucleotides, the CDR3 is TGTGCCAGCAGCTTGGGCGGGACCTACGAGCAGTACTTC. It encodes CASSLGGTYEQYF. The chain uses TRBV5-6 and TRBJ2-7; a possible D gene is TRBD2 (6 bases). The germline V gene has CDR1 SGHDT and CDR2 YYEEEE. This CDR3 region has 13 residues. With 0 bases removed from V and 2 bases from J, the gap between germline ends came to 6 bases.

The chain employs TRBV18 and TRBJ1-6, with TRBD1 matching over 8 bases. This CDR3 region has 15 residues. Germline lookup yields CDR1 KGHSH and CDR2 LQKENI. Unmatched junction bases numbered 9, after V lost 6 bases and J lost 8 bases. The CDR3 protein is CASSPQAGGDSPLHF. The CDR3, as DNA: TGTGCCAGCTCCCCCCAGGCAGGGGGCGATTCACCCCTCCACTTT.

The chain employs TRBV5-1 and TRBJ1-4; 9 nucleotides line up with TRBD1. The CDR3 spans 14 residues. Losses at the gene ends were 4 bases for V and 6 bases for J; bases not matched to a gene: 4. Per germline, CDR1 SGHRS and CDR2 YFSETQ. CDR3 sequence: CASSGGQGDEKLFF. CDR3 nucleotides: TGCGCCAGCAGCGGGGGACAGGGAGATGAAAAACTGTTTTTT.

The V and J genes are TRBV29-1 and TRBJ2-7; 10 bases are a match to TRBD1. CDR3 length equals 16 residues. CDR1 is SQVTM, CDR2 ANQGSEA, per germline. The trim removed 4 bases at V and 5 bases at J, leaving 14 bases unmatched. The CDR3 sequence is CSVGLTWGQGLDEQYF. DNA of the CDR3: TGCAGCGTTGGGTTAACGTGGGGACAGGGGTTAGACGAGCAGTACTTC.

The chain combines TRBV6-4 with TRBJ2-4; TRBD1 might be the D (5 bases). The germline V gene has CDR1 MRHNA and CDR2 SNTAGT. The ends were cut back, 8 bases at V and 0 bases at J, with 11 bases in the middle. This CDR3 is 14 amino acids long. CDR3 amino acids: CASAQVLAKNIQYF. The DNA for the CDR3 is TGTGCCAGCGCACAGGTTTTAGCCAAAAACATTCAGTACTTC.

The rearrangement links TRBV2 to TRBJ2-5; 8 nucleotides match TRBD1. Germline trimming cut 6 bases from V and 2 bases from J; bases unmatched to any gene: 11. Germline CDR1 and CDR2: SNHLY and FYNNEI. This CDR3 comprises 16 residues. CDR3 DNA sequence: TGTGCCAGCAGCCCAACTGGACAGGGACCTCAAGAGACCCAGTACTTC. The encoded protein is CASSPTGQGPQETQYF. Complete variable domain (other parts from reference TRBV2 and TRBJ2-5): EPEVTQTPSHQVTQMGQEVILRCVPISNHLYFYWYRQILGQKVEFLVSFYNNEISEKSEIFDDQFSVERPDGSNFTLKIRSTKLEDSAMYFCASSPTGQGPQETQYFGPGTRLLVL.

This chain connects TRBV11-2 to TRBJ2-1; TRBD1 matches at 7 bases. Losses at the gene ends were 4 bases for V and 1 base for J; bases not matched to a gene: 13. The CDR3 extends over 18 amino acids. Germline CDR1 and CDR2: SGHAT and FQNNGV. The chain's CDR3 is CASSSYRGTERSYNEQFF. The CDR3 DNA is TGTGCCAGCAGCTCCTACAGGGGAACTGAACGATCCTACAATGAGCAGTTCTTC.

V is TRBV6-1 and J is TRBJ1-2; D call uncertain. This CDR3 region has 15 residues. CDR1 MNHNS and CDR2 SASEGT come from the germline V gene. Trimming took 2 bases from V and 4 from J, leaving 14 bases between them. The CDR3 loop is CASSEHVSEIYGYTF. Here the CDR3 DNA reads TGTGCCAGCAGTGAACACGTCAGCGAAATCTATGGCTACACCTTC.

A single count supports this clone. J is TRBJ2-7 and V is TRBV14; perhaps TRBD2 as D (6 bases). Germline V CDR1 and CDR2: SGHDN, FVKESK. V dropped 3 bases and J dropped 2 bases, with 14 bases sitting between them. This CDR3 spans 15 amino acids. The CDR3 sequence: CASSQGGTATYEQYF. The CDR3 DNA reads as TGTGCCAGCAGCCAGGGCGGGACCGCCACCTACGAGCAGTACTTC.

The V gene is TRBV7-2, the J gene TRBJ2-1, with D perhaps TRBD2 (6 bases). Germline lookup yields CDR1 SGHTA and CDR2 FQGNSA. The V and J ends lost 5 bases and 4 bases respectively, with 9 bases between them. CDR3 length: 13 residues. The CDR3 sequence: CASSKGLYNEQFF. The DNA for the CDR3 is TGTGCCAGCAGCAAGGGACTTTACAATGAGCAGTTCTTC.

This chain uses TRBV19 with TRBJ2-6; 7 bases align to TRBD1. Germline CDR1 LNHDA, CDR2 SQIVND (reference sequence). V lost 8 bases, J lost 0 bases, and 10 bases stayed unmatched. CDR3 length: 17 residues. The CDR3 is CASLVDRLSSGANVLTF. For the CDR3, the DNA is TGTGCCAGTCTAGTGGACAGGTTAAGCTCTGGGGCCAACGTCCTGACTTTC.

The DNA for the CDR3 is TGTGCCAGCAGCGTAGACCCCAGGGGCCAAGAGACCCAGTACTTC. Translating it yields CASSVDPRGQETQYF. V usage is TRBV9 and J usage is TRBJ2-5; the D gene is possibly TRBD1 (6 bases). The germline V and J ends were trimmed by 0 bases and 1 base, with 10 bases remaining between them. The CDR3 consists of 15 residues. From germline, CDR1 is SGDLS and CDR2 YYNGEE.

V gene TRBV9 combines with J gene TRBJ1-6; 8 positions agree with TRBD1. V gave up 4 bases and J gave up 8 bases; unmatched junction bases: 8. Germline lookup yields CDR1 SGDLS and CDR2 YYNGEE. This CDR3 has 15 residues. CDR3 in amino acids: CASSPQGDHYSPLHF. Written as DNA, the CDR3 is TGTGCCAGCAGCCCACAGGGGGACCACTATTCACCCCTCCACTTT.

The chain joins TRBV11-2 to TRBJ1-5; D is ambiguous. This CDR3 has 14 residues. CDR1 SGHAT and CDR2 FQNNGV come from the germline V gene. Between the trimmed V and J ends, which lost 1 base and 2 bases, there was a span of 6 bases. DNA for the CDR3: TGTGCCAGCAGCTTAGGGGCAGGCAATCAGCCCCAGCATTTT. Translating it yields CASSLGAGNQPQHF.